These 31 T cell receptor beta chains were all obtained from the same sample, sequenced in a study of blood T cell repertoires in COVID-19. Profiling relied on immunoSEQ multiplex PCR, and the TCRdb table lists in-frame clones only, not all of them. This table has some 450,000 clones, around 90% appearing once. Sequencing was performed on peripheral blood. The receptor source for this set is a man between 18 and 29 years old with COVID-19, enrolled during active disease.

The J gene is TRBJ2-2, the V gene TRBV30; 8 nucleotides line up with TRBD1. V gave up 4 bases and J gave up 10 bases; unmatched junction bases: 11. CDR1 and CDR2 (germline): GTSNPN, SVGIG (reference sequence). This CDR3 contains 14 residues. CDR3 bases: TGTGCCTGGATCCGGGACAGGCCTACCTTGGAGCTGTTTTTT. Protein product: CAWIRDRPTLELFF. Full variable domain (missing parts from reference TRBV30 and TRBJ2-2): SQTIHQWPATLVQPVGSPLSLECTVEGTSNPNLYWYRQAAGRGLQLLFYSVGIGQISSEVPQNLSASRPQDRQFILSSKKLLLSDSGFYLCAWIRDRPTLELFFGEGSRLTVL.

The J gene is TRBJ2-3, the V gene TRBV27; 7 bases fit TRBD2. This CDR3 has 15 amino acids. Germline CDR1 and CDR2: MNHEY and SMNVEV (reference sequence). With 3 bases clipped from V and 4 bases from J, the junction kept 7 bases outside the gene matches. In DNA, the CDR3 is TGTGCCAGCAGTTTTACGGGAGGCCCTCCAGATACGCAGTATTTT. The encoded protein is CASSFTGGPPDTQYF.

J is TRBJ1-6 and V is TRBV11-2, with 9 bases aligning to TRBD1. The CDR3 has 15 residues. With V trimmed by 5 bases and J by 8 bases, 7 bases remained unmatched. Germline V gene data show CDR1 as SGHAT and CDR2 as FQNNGV. In DNA, the CDR3 is TGTGCCAGCAGCGGGGGACAGGGAAGTTATTCACCCCTCCACTTT. Encoded protein: CASSGGQGSYSPLHF. Based on the CDR3 plus reference TRBV11-2 and TRBJ1-6, the full variable domain is EAGVAQSPRYKIIEKRQSVAFWCNPISGHATLYWYQQILGQGPKLLIQFQNNGVVDDSQLPKDRFSAERLKGVDSTLKIQPAKLEDSAVYLCASSGGQGSYSPLHFGNGTRLTVT.

The chain has TRBV29-1 and TRBJ1-2, with 10 bases fitting TRBD1. With 6 bases clipped from V and 4 bases from J, the junction kept 8 bases outside the gene matches. Germline V gene data show CDR1 as SQVTM and CDR2 as ANQGSEA. This CDR3 is 14 amino acids long. CDR3 amino acids: CSVTGGALVYGYTF. Here the CDR3 DNA reads TGCAGCGTGACAGGGGGCGCCTTAGTCTATGGCTACACCTTC.

In nucleotides, the CDR3 is TGCAGCGTGCTGACAGGACTCTACGAGCAGTACTTC. This gives the protein CSVLTGLYEQYF. V is TRBV29-1 and J is TRBJ2-7, with a possible D match to TRBD1 (6 bases). V lost 6 bases, J lost 3 bases, and 12 bases lay in between. CDR1 and CDR2 (germline): SQVTM, ANQGSEA. This CDR3 contains 12 residues.

The chain is built from TRBV6-5 and TRBJ1-5; 9 bases fit TRBD1. CDR1 MNHEY and CDR2 SVGAGI come from the germline V gene. The CDR3 totals 15 residues. The trim removed 6 bases at V and 1 base at J, leaving 4 bases unmatched. The CDR3 loop reads CASSSGQGSNQPQHF. The CDR3 nucleotides are TGTGCCAGCAGCTCGGGACAGGGCAGCAATCAGCCCCAGCATTTT.

About this clone: At the DNA level, this CDR3 is encoded by other sequences in the same sample as well. The genes are TRBV6-5 and TRBJ1-2, with a weak D call TRBD1 (5 bases). V lost 2 bases and J lost 3, with 10 bases in between. Germline CDR1 MNHEY, CDR2 SVGAGI. The length of the CDR3 is 14 residues. The CDR3 sequence is CASSYRGFDYGYTF. The CDR3 nucleotides read TGTGCCAGCAGTTACAGGGGTTTCGACTATGGCTACACCTTC.

The chain has TRBV2 and TRBJ1-2; 7 bases align to TRBD1. CDR1 and CDR2 (germline): SNHLY, FYNNEI. CDR3 length: 16 amino acids. The trim removed 3 bases at V and 7 bases at J, leaving 14 bases unmatched. The CDR3: CASSEDRFLPNAGYTF. For the CDR3, the DNA is TGTGCCAGCAGTGAGGACAGGTTTCTCCCAAACGCTGGCTACACCTTC.

This rearrangement joins TRBV30 to TRBJ1-5; possibly TRBD1 for D (6 bases). V was trimmed by 0 bases and J by 11 bases, leaving 11 bases between them. The CDR3 is made up of 12 amino acids. Germline CDR1 is GTSNPN and CDR2 is SVGIG (reference sequence). CDR3 DNA: TGTGCCTGGAGTGTAACAGGGATGGCCCAGCATTTT. Its protein product is CAWSVTGMAQHF.

J is TRBJ1-6 and V is TRBV23-1; possible D gene TRBD1, 6 bases. TRBV23-1 is an ORF; its function is uncertain. This CDR3 has 18 residues. The V and J ends lost 3 bases and 0 bases respectively, with 15 bases between them. The CDR3: CASSHPRDRSSYNSPLHF. Written as DNA, the CDR3 is TGCGCCAGCAGTCACCCCCGAGACAGGAGCTCCTATAATTCACCCCTCCACTTT.

The chain is built from TRBV11-2 and TRBJ1-2, with a weak D call TRBD1 (5 bases). The germline V and J ends were trimmed by 5 bases and 7 bases, with 17 bases remaining between them. The germline V gene encodes CDR1 SGHAT and CDR2 FQNNGV. The CDR3 covers 14 residues. In DNA, the CDR3 is TGTGCCAGCAGCCCCCTGGGGCAGGGCAGTGGCTACACCTTC. Its translation: CASSPLGQGSGYTF.

This chain links TRBV11-3 with TRBJ2-4, with a possible D match to TRBD1 (5 bases). The CDR3 has 13 amino acids. Deletions cut 5 bases from V and 12 bases from J, with 17 bases between. The V gene's germline CDR1 is SGHNT and CDR2 YENEEA. CDR3 loop: CASSQGTDSSQYF. CDR3 in DNA: TGTGCCAGCAGCCAGGGAACAGACTCGAGTCAGTACTTC.

As DNA, the CDR3 is TGTGCCAGCAGCTTGGAACTAGCGCTTAATGAGCAGTTCTTC. Residues: CASSLELALNEQFF. The chain recombines TRBV11-2 with TRBJ2-1; 7 positions agree with TRBD2. Germline V gene data show CDR1 as SGHAT and CDR2 as FQNNGV. This CDR3 contains 14 residues. With 3 bases clipped from V and 7 bases from J, the junction kept 6 bases outside the gene matches.

This chain joins TRBV19 and TRBJ2-7, with D possibly being TRBD2 (5 bases). The CDR3 covers 13 residues. Germline V lookup: CDR1 LNHDA, CDR2 SQIVND (reference sequence). Trimming removed 4 bases at V and 3 bases at J, with 10 bases between. The DNA of the CDR3 is TGTGCCAGTAGTAGTGGTCGGGGCTACGAGCAGTACTTC. Amino acids: CASSSGRGYEQYF.

J is TRBJ1-3 and V is TRBV7-9; D remains ambiguous. Germline values: CDR1 SEHNR, CDR2 FQNEAQ (reference sequence). V dropped 8 bases and J dropped 2 bases, with 16 bases sitting between them. The CDR3 has 15 residues. Written as DNA, the CDR3 is TGTGCCAGCGGTCCAGGCTCCCTAACTGGAAACACCATATATTTT. Translated: CASGPGSLTGNTIYF.

This chain connects TRBV2 to TRBJ2-3, with D perhaps matching TRBD1 (6 bases). Trimming pared 6 bases from V and 2 bases from J, leaving 15 bases between. Germline lookup yields CDR1 SNHLY and CDR2 FYNNEI. The CDR3 is made up of 15 amino acids. The CDR3 DNA follows: TGTGCCAGCAGCCGGACAGTTTTATCCACAGATACGCAGTATTTT. Its protein is CASSRTVLSTDTQYF.

The chain employs TRBV6-5 and TRBJ1-2, with 9 bases fitting TRBD1. The CDR3 runs to 15 residues. Germline lookup yields CDR1 MNHEY and CDR2 SVGAGI. J lost 3 bases, V lost 5 bases, and 7 bases had no gene match. As DNA, the CDR3 is TGTGCCAGCAGTCTACAGGGGGCGACGGACTATGGCTACACCTTC. It encodes CASSLQGATDYGYTF.

The J gene is TRBJ2-1, the V gene TRBV24-1; 9 bases map to TRBD1. The V and J ends lost 4 bases and 10 bases, in that order; junction bases with no gene match: 4. Germline-derived CDR1 and CDR2 are KGHDR and SFDVKD. There are 13 residues in the CDR3. The CDR3 reads CATSEDRGDEQFF. The DNA of the CDR3 is TGTGCCACCAGTGAGGACAGGGGAGACGAGCAGTTCTTC.

The J gene is TRBJ2-7, the V gene TRBV3-1 (or the pseudogene TRBV3-2); 7 bases are a match to TRBD2. The J segment lost 3 bases and the V segment lost 1 base, leaving 6 bases of the junction unmatched. The V gene's germline CDR1 is LGHDT and CDR2 YNNKEL (reference sequence). The CDR3 spans 15 residues. CDR3 nucleotides: TGTGCCAGCAGCCAAGGATTTCTAGCGGACTACGAGCAGTACTTC. It encodes CASSQGFLADYEQYF.

This clone appeared a single time. This chain links TRBV7-3 with TRBJ2-5; the D gene is possibly TRBD2 (6 bases). Germline V CDR1 and CDR2: SGHTA, FQGTGA. V was shortened by 5 bases and J by 6 bases, with 19 bases between the two germline ends. The CDR3 is made up of 15 amino acids. The CDR3 reads CASSNGTLSGQTQYF. In DNA form, the CDR3 reads TGTGCCAGCAGCAATGGCACCCTTAGCGGCCAGACCCAGTACTTC.

The CDR3 DNA reads TGTGCCAGCAGCCGGTTTATGGAGGCGAACACCGGGGAGCTGTTTTTT. Translation gives CASSRFMEANTGELFF. The chain recombines TRBV3-1 (or the pseudogene TRBV3-2) with TRBJ2-2, with TRBD2 as a possible D gene (5 bases). The CDR3 loop spans 16 amino acids. Germline CDR1 reads LGHDT; CDR2 reads YNNKEL (reference sequence). Trimming shortened V by 4 bases and J by 0 bases, and 12 bases separated the two germline ends.

The rearrangement uses TRBV12-5 and TRBJ2-1; 11 bases agree with TRBD2. J was trimmed by 2 bases and V by 4 bases; bases with no gene match: 7. This CDR3 is built from 17 residues. Germline V lookup: CDR1 LGHNT, CDR2 FRNRAP. CDR3 bases: TGTGCTAGTGGTTCGCGACTAGCGGGGAACCCCTACAATGAGCAGTTCTTC. Protein: CASGSRLAGNPYNEQFF.

The chain couples TRBV3-1 (or the pseudogene TRBV3-2) to TRBJ2-7; 7 nucleotides line up with TRBD2. V dropped 5 bases and J dropped 2; count of bases not matched to a gene: 9. CDR1 and CDR2 from the germline V gene are LGHDT and YNNKEL (reference sequence). This CDR3 contains 15 residues. As DNA, the CDR3 is TGTGCCAGCAGCGGCGGAGCTAGCGGCACCTACGAGCAGTACTTC. This gives the protein CASSGGASGTYEQYF.

This chain links TRBV5-8 with TRBJ2-1; D call uncertain. Germline V CDR1 and CDR2: SGHTS, YDEGEE. The CDR3 consists of 13 residues. Trimming removed 6 bases at V and 7 bases at J, with 14 bases between. Here the CDR3 reads CASTSNFRNEQFF. The CDR3 DNA is TGTGCCAGCACCTCAAACTTCCGGAATGAGCAGTTCTTC.

The V gene is TRBV19, the J gene TRBJ2-7; tentatively, D is TRBD2 (6 bases). Per the germline V gene, CDR1 is LNHDA and CDR2 is SQIVND (reference sequence). This CDR3 contains 11 residues. Trimming removed 10 bases from V and 6 bases from J, with 13 bases in between. The CDR3 DNA reads TGTGCCACTACCGGGACTGGCGAGCAGTACTTC. Translated: CATTGTGEQYF.

The genes are TRBV7-9 and TRBJ2-3; D gene uncertain. Germline values: CDR1 SEHNR, CDR2 FQNEAQ (reference sequence). V was trimmed by 4 bases and J by 8 bases, leaving 10 bases between them. This CDR3 has 12 amino acids. The CDR3 sequence: CASSSPPGTQYF. The CDR3 DNA reads TGTGCCAGCAGCTCACCCCCGGGTACGCAGTATTTT.

V usage is TRBV5-1 and J usage is TRBJ1-1; D is uncertain. The CDR3 totals 13 residues. V lost 1 base to trimming and J lost 1 base, with 5 bases between them. CDR1 and CDR2 from the germline V gene are SGHRS and YFSETQ. This CDR3 reads CASSLTANTEAFF. CDR3 nucleotide sequence: TGCGCCAGCAGCTTGACAGCGAACACTGAAGCTTTCTTT. The full variable domain, completed using reference TRBV5-1 and TRBJ1-1, is KAGVTQTPRYLIKTRGQQVTLSCSPISGHRSVSWYQQTPGQGLQFLFEYFSETQRNKGNFPGRFSGRQFSNSRSEMNVSTLELGDSALYLCASSLTANTEAFFGQGTRLTVV.

The rearrangement uses TRBV23-1 and TRBJ1-3; TRBD1 might be the D (6 bases). TRBV23-1 is designated an ORF whose function remains uncertain. This CDR3 contains 13 residues. Trimming removed 11 bases at V and 4 bases at J, with 15 bases between. The CDR3 here is CAVTQGSGNTIYF. The CDR3 DNA reads TGCGCCGTTACACAGGGTTCCGGAAACACCATATATTTT.

The V call is TRBV19, the J call TRBJ2-1; D unclear. The CDR3 length is 14 residues. Germline CDR1 is LNHDA and CDR2 is SQIVND (reference sequence). V was cut by 3 bases and J by 4 bases, with 10 bases left in between. The CDR3, as DNA: TGTGCCAGTAGTATCGAAGTTACTTACAATGAGCAGTTCTTC. This gives the protein CASSIEVTYNEQFF. The full variable domain, with the rest looked up from reference TRBV19 and TRBJ2-1, is DGGITQSPKYLFRKEGQNVTLSCEQNLNHDAMYWYRQDPGQGLRLIYYSQIVNDFQKGDIAEGYSVSREKKESFPLTVTSAQKNPTAFYLCASSIEVTYNEQFFGPGTRLTVL.

V and J are TRBV11-2 and TRBJ1-1, with 7 bases matching TRBD1. The CDR3 extends over 15 amino acids. With V trimmed by 0 bases and J by 4 bases, 5 bases remained unmatched. The germline gives CDR1 SGHAT, CDR2 FQNNGV. CDR3 residues: CASSLDPTGTTEAFF. As DNA, the CDR3 is TGTGCCAGCAGCTTAGACCCGACAGGGACCACTGAAGCTTTCTTT.

The J gene is TRBJ2-3, the V gene TRBV12-3 or TRBV12-4; the D gene is possibly TRBD1 (5 bases). Trimming shortened V by 6 bases and J by 0 bases, and 7 bases separated the two germline ends. The CDR3 loop spans 13 amino acids. The CDR3 here is CASRDSSTDTQYF. CDR3 nucleotides: TGTGCCAGCAGAGACAGTAGCACAGATACGCAGTATTTT.